The 18 T cell receptor beta chains presented below share a single source sample, sequenced in a study of CXCR3-negative and CXCR3-positive naive CD8 T cells. Study results and caveats: The study found more hydrophobic TRB CDR3s in CXCR3-positive naive cells than in CXCR3-negative naive cells.

5' RACE with UMI labels generated the TRB cDNA libraries. TCRdb reanalyzed the 5' RACE reads and collapses them to one entry per CDR3 protein, without DNA. The repertoire table contains 130,000 to 150,000 distinct CDR3 sequences. The antigens these receptors bind are not known. What was sequenced was naive CXCR3+ CD8+ T cells from blood. Subset reported: CD45RO-CCR7+CD27+CD95- naive CD8+ T cells expressing CXCR3 (TNR3+). All receptors come from a human donor in good health. Some clones in this sample may be carry-over from other donors' samples.

The J gene is TRBJ2-1, the V gene TRBV7-7; the TCRdb D gene call, TRBD1, has no DNA to confirm it. CDR3 length: 17 amino acids. Per germline, CDR1 SSHAT and CDR2 FNYEAQ (reference sequence). The CDR3 sequence: CASSSRDRDKDGNEQFF.

The rearrangement links TRBV28 to TRBJ2-5; TCRdb's D call of TRBD1 is untestable without DNA. CDR1 is MDHEN, CDR2 SYDVKM, per germline. The CDR3 sequence is 14 residues long. The CDR3 protein is CASVRQGLQETQYF.

The CDR3 here is CSARRGHNYEQYF. This chain uses TRBV20-1 with TRBJ2-7; the D call from TCRdb, TRBD1, cannot be confirmed without DNA. CDR3 length: 13 residues. The germline V gene encodes CDR1 DFQATT and CDR2 SNEGSKA (reference sequence).

The V call is TRBV7-2, the J call TRBJ2-7; lacking DNA, the TRBD2 call made by TCRdb goes unchecked. Germline V lookup: CDR1 SGHTA, CDR2 FQGNSA. CDR3 length equals 13 residues. This CDR3 is CASTSPSINEQYF.

The V and J genes are TRBV20-1 and TRBJ1-6; the TRBD1 assignment by TCRdb is unverifiable without DNA. CDR3 length: 14 residues. Germline V gene data show CDR1 as DFQATT and CDR2 as SNEGSKA (reference sequence). CDR3 loop: CSARGRGESSPLHF.

The rearrangement joins TRBV5-4 to TRBJ2-1; the D call of TRBD2 rests on TCRdb alone, since no DNA is present to check it. The CDR3 sequence is 12 residues long. Germline CDR1 is SGHNT and CDR2 is YYREEE (reference sequence). CDR3 in amino acids: CASSLGGPLQFF.

V and J are TRBV12-3 or TRBV12-4 and TRBJ1-3; the TCRdb D gene call, TRBD1, has no DNA to confirm it. There are 14 residues in the CDR3. CDR3 loop: CASSGTGSGNTIYF.

The chain couples TRBV6-6 to TRBJ1-1; absent DNA, TCRdb's TRBD1 call cannot be checked. CDR1 is MNHNY, CDR2 SVGAGI, per germline (reference sequence). The CDR3 extends over 16 amino acids. CDR3 residues: CASSPIPGRENTEAFF.

The J gene is TRBJ2-7, the V gene TRBV3-1. The CDR3 loop spans 19 amino acids. Germline values: CDR1 LGHDT, CDR2 YNNKEL (reference sequence). CDR3 sequence: CASSQDKYHSFSAVYEQYF.

J is TRBJ2-3 and V is TRBV19; the TCRdb call, TRBD1, lacks DNA for checking. Per the germline V gene, CDR1 is LNHDA and CDR2 is SQIVND (reference sequence). The length of the CDR3 is 15 residues. CDR3 sequence: CASSIGMGAADTQYF.

The chain joins TRBV11-2 to TRBJ2-3. The germline CDR1 and CDR2 sequences are SGHAT and FQNNGV. This CDR3 is built from 13 residues. CDR3 sequence reads: CASSLARPDTQYF.

This rearrangement joins TRBV29-1 to TRBJ1-2. The germline gives CDR1 SQVTM, CDR2 ANQGSEA. The CDR3 sequence is 12 residues long. CDR3 region: CSVDPGTPGYTF.

The V gene is TRBV29-1, the J gene TRBJ2-2. Germline loops: CDR1 SQVTM, CDR2 ANQGSEA. CDR3 length: 13 amino acids. CDR3 region: CSVRVSVPGELFF.

This chain uses TRBV7-9 with TRBJ2-3. The CDR3 extends over 14 amino acids. Germline V lookup: CDR1 SEHNR, CDR2 FQNEAQ (reference sequence). The CDR3 is CASSETLVTDTQYF.

The chain uses TRBV7-9 and TRBJ2-5; absent DNA, TCRdb's TRBD2 call cannot be checked. The CDR3 length is 12 residues. Germline assignment: CDR1 SEHNR and CDR2 FQNEAQ (reference sequence). The chain's CDR3 is CASSPATETQYF.

The V gene is TRBV14, the J gene TRBJ2-5; TCRdb returns TRBD1, unconfirmable since there is no DNA. Looked up from germline, CDR1 is SGHDN and CDR2 is FVKESK. The CDR3 has 14 amino acids. This CDR3 is CASSQKFREETQYF.

The rearrangement uses TRBV19 and TRBJ2-3; TCRdb's D gene call, TRBD2, goes unchecked for lack of DNA. The CDR3 covers 13 residues. Germline CDR1 LNHDA, CDR2 SQIVND (reference sequence). CDR3 protein: CASSIGGADTQYF. Full variable domain (missing parts from reference TRBV19 and TRBJ2-3): DGGITQSPKYLFRKEGQNVTLSCEQNLNHDAMYWYRQDPGQGLRLIYYSQIVNDFQKGDIAEGYSVSREKKESFPLTVTSAQKNPTAFYLCASSIGGADTQYFGPGTRLTVL.

J is TRBJ2-7 and V is TRBV21-1. TRBV21-1 is labeled a pseudogene. CDR3 length equals 11 residues. This chain's CDR3 is CASSKAVEQYF.